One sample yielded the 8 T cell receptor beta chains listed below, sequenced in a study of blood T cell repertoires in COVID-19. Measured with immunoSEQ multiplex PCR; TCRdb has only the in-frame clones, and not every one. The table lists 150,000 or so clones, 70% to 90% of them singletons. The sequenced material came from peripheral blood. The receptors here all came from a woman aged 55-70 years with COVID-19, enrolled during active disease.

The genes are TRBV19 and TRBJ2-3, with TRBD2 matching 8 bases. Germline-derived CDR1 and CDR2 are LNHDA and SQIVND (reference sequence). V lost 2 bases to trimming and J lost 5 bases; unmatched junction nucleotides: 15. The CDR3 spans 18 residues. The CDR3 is CASSIMSGAGGRRDTQYF. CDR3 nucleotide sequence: TGTGCCAGTAGTATAATGTCAGGTGCGGGGGGAAGGCGAGATACGCAGTATTTT.

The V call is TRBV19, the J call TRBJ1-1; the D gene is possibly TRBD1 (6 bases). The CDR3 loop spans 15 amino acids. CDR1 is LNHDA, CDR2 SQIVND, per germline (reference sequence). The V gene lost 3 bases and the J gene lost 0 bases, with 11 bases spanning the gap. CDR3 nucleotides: TGTGCCAGTAGTATCCCAGGGGAGATGAACACTGAAGCTTTCTTT. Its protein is CASSIPGEMNTEAFF.

The CDR3 is CASSSRSPNYGYTF. CDR3 DNA sequence: TGCGCCAGCAGCTCACGAAGCCCCAACTATGGCTACACCTTC. V and J are TRBV5-1 and TRBJ1-2; D ambiguous. Germline V gives CDR1 SGHRS, CDR2 YFSETQ. The CDR3 is 14 residues long. Trimming took off 3 bases at V and 2 bases at J, with 11 bases between the two ends.

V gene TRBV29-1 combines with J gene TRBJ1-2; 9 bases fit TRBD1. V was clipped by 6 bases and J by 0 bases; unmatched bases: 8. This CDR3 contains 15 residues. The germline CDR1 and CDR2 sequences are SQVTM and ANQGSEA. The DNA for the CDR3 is TGCAGCGTGGCGGGACAGGGAGTCTCTAACTATGGCTACACCTTC. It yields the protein CSVAGQGVSNYGYTF.

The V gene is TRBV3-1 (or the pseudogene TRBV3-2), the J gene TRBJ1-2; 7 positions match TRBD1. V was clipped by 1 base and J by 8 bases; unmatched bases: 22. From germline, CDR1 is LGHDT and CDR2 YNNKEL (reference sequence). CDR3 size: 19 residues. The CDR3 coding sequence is TGTGCCAGCAGCCAAGGAATTTCCTTTCAGGGGGTCCGGCGTCAAGGCTACACCTTC. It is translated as CASSQGISFQGVRRQGYTF.

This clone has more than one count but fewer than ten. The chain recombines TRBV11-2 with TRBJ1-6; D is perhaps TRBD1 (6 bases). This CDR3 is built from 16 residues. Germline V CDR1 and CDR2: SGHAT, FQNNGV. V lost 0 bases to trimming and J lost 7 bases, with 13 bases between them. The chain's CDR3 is CASSLDGQSTNSPLHF. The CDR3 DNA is TGTGCCAGCAGCTTAGATGGACAGAGCACCAATTCACCCCTCCACTTT.

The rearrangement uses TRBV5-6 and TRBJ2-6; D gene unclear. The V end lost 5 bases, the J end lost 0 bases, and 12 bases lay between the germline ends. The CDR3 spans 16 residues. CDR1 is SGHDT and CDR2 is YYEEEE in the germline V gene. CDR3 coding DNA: TGTGCCAGCAGTTCCTTAGATCTCTCTGGGGCCAACGTCCTGACTTTC. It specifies CASSSLDLSGANVLTF.

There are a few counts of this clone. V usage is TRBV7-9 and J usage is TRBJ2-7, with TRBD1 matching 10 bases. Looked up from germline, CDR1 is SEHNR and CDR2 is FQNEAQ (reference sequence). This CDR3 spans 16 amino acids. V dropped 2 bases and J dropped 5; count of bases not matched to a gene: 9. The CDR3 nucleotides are TGTGCCAGCAGCTTAAGTAGATGGGACAGGGGCGACGAGCAGTACTTC. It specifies CASSLSRWDRGDEQYF.